This T cell receptor (beta chain) was recovered during a study of T cells after yellow fever vaccination. For the study at large: Preparation of the low-cell-number fractions used SMART-Seq v4 Ultra Low Input.

In its sample, this clonotype was seen many times. Its antigen is not known. Using its own MiXCR run on the 5' RACE reads, TCRdb lists one record per CDR3 protein. Of tens of thousands of distinct CDR3 sequences in the sample, 7.4% were seen once. The study, taken as a whole, reports: Bulk-population clonotypes that are abundant could appear as contaminants in FACS-sorted repertoires. Booster samples showed a return of most primary-vaccination clones (approximately 95% CD4, about 87% CD8).

The receptor's source is a man aged 25 to 45 who received the YFV17D yellow fever vaccine. Specimen: CD8+ T cells sorted from PBMCs, collected 15 days after the yellow fever booster vaccination.

The CDR3 DNA is TGCGCCAGCAGCTCGCCAAGCGGGGTTCGCACAGATACGCAGTATTTT. Protein product: CASSSPSGVRTDTQYF. The V gene is TRBV5-1, the J gene TRBJ2-3; TRBD2 aligns across 7 bases. Germline loops: CDR1 SGHRS, CDR2 YFSETQ. CDR3 length: 16 amino acids. The J segment lost 1 base and the V segment lost 3 bases, leaving 8 bases of the junction unmatched. Filled out from reference TRBV5-1 and TRBJ2-3, the complete variable domain reads KAGVTQTPRYLIKTRGQQVTLSCSPISGHRSVSWYQQTPGQGLQFLFEYFSETQRNKGNFPGRFSGRQFSNSRSEMNVSTLELGDSALYLCASSSPSGVRTDTQYFGPGTRLTVL.